This TCR beta chain was obtained from a study of cytomegalovirus exposure and HLA in healthy donors. PCR employed 60 Vbeta and 13 Jbeta primers. The table came from immunoSEQ multiplex PCR; TCRdb's copy has only in-frame clones and leaves some out. The sample has more than 50,000 clones. Germline loops: CDR1 SGDLS, CDR2 YYNGEE. This CDR3 spans 13 amino acids. V lost 0 bases to trimming and J lost 8 bases, with 8 bases between them. The sequence came from a man between 18 and 35 years old in good health and CMV-seropositive. Material: PBMCs. V and J are TRBV9 and TRBJ1-4; D uncertain. In nucleotides, the CDR3 is TGTGCCAGCAGCGTAGTAGAATGGGAAAAACTGTTTTTT. It specifies CASSVVEWEKLFF. Supplemented by reference TRBV9 and TRBJ1-4, the full variable domain reads DSGVTQTPKHLITATGQRVTLRCSPRSGDLSVYWYQQSLDQGLQFLIQYYNGEERAKGNILERFSAQQFPDLHSELNLSSLELGDSALYFCASSVVEWEKLFFGSGTQLSVL.